The 6 T cell receptor beta chains in this list originate from one sample, sequenced in a study of CD8+ T cells in alopecia areata. Extraction and reverse transcription of RNA yielded cDNA as the sequencing template. Sequencing used immunoSEQ multiplex PCR; TCRdb keeps in-frame clones, though not all of them. The sample contains about 270,000 clones, none of them singletons. Researchers sorted pooled cutaneous lymph node cells on the basis of CD4, CD8alpha, NKG2D, NKG2ACE and other markers. Material for sequencing was CD4+ T cells sorted from a lymph node. The receptors shown here come from a C3H/HeJ mouse with alopecia areata. For the strain, the MHC haplotype given is H2-k.

This clone was seen only a few times. These gene names are mouse names. Read sequence stops 4 residues before the CDR3 end, and the germline J gene provides the missing end. This CDR3 is also generated by other DNA sequences in the sample. The chain employs TRBV17 and TRBJ2-7; 10 bases line up with TRBD1. Trimming cost V 6 bases and J 0 bases; bases outside gene matches: 2. This CDR3 region has 14 residues. In germline, CDR1 is MNHDT, CDR2 YYDKIL. The CDR3 loop reads CASSRQGASYEQYF. The CDR3 DNA, read in part, is TGTGCTAGCAGCAGACAGGGGGCCTCCTAT.

As to this clone: Gene names are the mouse ones. Sequencing ends 4 residues short of the CDR3 end; the germline J gene provides the rest. V gene TRBV19 combines with J gene TRBJ2-7; the match to TRBD1 covers 8 bases. Per the germline V gene, CDR1 is FNHDT and CDR2 is SITEND (reference sequence). The length of the CDR3 is 13 residues. The junction had 5 bases not matched to a gene; V was cut back by 7 bases and J by 2 bases. The CDR3 is CASPTGGPYEQYF. CDR3 bases read: TGTGCCAGCCCCACAGGGGGACCCTAT.

This clone was seen a few times. Mouse germline and gene names are used. The read terminates 4 residues before the CDR3 end, so the remaining end is supplied by the germline J gene. V is TRBV13-1 and J is TRBJ1-2; 11 bases fit TRBD1. The CDR3 has 15 residues. The V gene's germline CDR1 is NSHNY and CDR2 SYGAGN. The CDR3 loop is CASSVDRGRMADYTF. The CDR3 bases that were read are TGTGCCAGCAGTGTGGACAGGGGGCGGATGGCC.

In this sample, this clone turned up many times. The gene symbols are mouse symbols. The sample holds other DNA sequences that translate to the same CDR3. This CDR3 reads CASSDLGGYAEQFF. CDR3 DNA (partial): TGTGCCAGCAGTGATCTGGGGGGCTATGCT. The chain has TRBV13-1 and TRBJ2-1; 8 positions match TRBD2. The observed sequence ends 4 residues before the CDR3 terminus, with the missing tail filled in from the germline J gene. V lost 1 base to trimming and J lost 3 bases; unmatched junction nucleotides: 0. The CDR3 totals 14 residues. The germline gives CDR1 NSHNY, CDR2 SYGAGN.

This clone was counted only a few times. The gene symbols are mouse symbols. The read halts 4 residues ahead of the CDR3 end, with the missing end drawn from the germline J gene. Within the sample, other DNA sequences also encode this same CDR3. The rearrangement joins TRBV1 to TRBJ2-3; TRBD1 matches 7 bases. V shed 1 base and J 0 bases; nucleotides not matched to a gene: 1. Germline-derived CDR1 and CDR2 are NSQYPW and LRSPGD (reference sequence). The CDR3 runs 15 residues. The CDR3 sequence is CTCSAATGSAETLYF. The CDR3 DNA, read in part, is TGCACCTGCAGTGCAGCGACAGGGAGTGCAGAA.

There are many counts of this clone. The genes are named according to mouse. The read ends 4 residues early relative to the CDR3; the germline J gene fills the gap. Distinct nucleotide sequences in the sample also encode this CDR3. The rearrangement uses TRBV17 and TRBJ2-7; D is unclear. CDR1 and CDR2 (germline): MNHDT, YYDKIL. This CDR3 has 12 amino acids. CDR3 sequence reads: CASSRDRYEQYF. The CDR3 DNA, read in part, is TGTGCTAGCAGTAGAGACAGGTAT.